One and the same sample provided the 8 T cell receptor beta chains below, sequenced in a study of blood T cell repertoires in COVID-19. Some clones are missing from TCRdb's copy, which holds only in-frame ones; the method was immunoSEQ multiplex PCR. The data show more than 200,000 clones, around 89% seen once. The sample consisted of peripheral blood. The receptors originated from a man aged 30 to 39 with COVID-19, enrolled during active disease.

This clone was found a few times. The chain employs TRBV10-3 and TRBJ2-1, with 14 bases lining up with TRBD2. Germline V lookup: CDR1 ENHRY, CDR2 SYGVKD. This CDR3 region has 17 residues. V shed 6 bases and J 8 bases; nucleotides not matched to a gene: 12. Here the CDR3 reads CAISYGGLAGGSYEQFF. DNA for the CDR3: TGTGCCATCAGCTACGGCGGACTAGCGGGAGGTAGCTATGAGCAGTTCTTC.

The chain uses TRBV19 and TRBJ2-3; 8 nucleotides line up with TRBD2. The CDR3 is 14 amino acids. In germline, CDR1 is LNHDA, CDR2 SQIVND (reference sequence). Trimming removed 3 bases from V and 5 bases from J; junction bases left unmatched: 4. The DNA for the CDR3 is TGTGCCAGTAGTATGGGCGGGGGGCGAGATACGCAGTATTTT. This encodes CASSMGGGRDTQYF. Full variable domain (remainder filled in from reference TRBV19 and TRBJ2-3): DGGITQSPKYLFRKEGQNVTLSCEQNLNHDAMYWYRQDPGQGLRLIYYSQIVNDFQKGDIAEGYSVSREKKESFPLTVTSAQKNPTAFYLCASSMGGGRDTQYFGPGTRLTVL.

This chain joins TRBV29-1 and TRBJ2-7, with 9 nucleotides matching TRBD1. The CDR3 is 13 residues long. CDR1 SQVTM and CDR2 ANQGSEA come from the germline V gene. V lost 6 bases to trimming and J lost 3 bases; unmatched junction nucleotides: 6. The CDR3 reads CSVAPTGGYEQYF. For the CDR3, the DNA is TGCAGCGTAGCCCCGACAGGGGGCTACGAGCAGTACTTC.

CDR3 in DNA: TGTGCCAGCAGGAGCCCGGCAGGGATAGATGAGCAGTTCTTC. Protein: CASRSPAGIDEQFF. This sequence joins TRBV5-8 and TRBJ2-1; D might be TRBD1 (5 bases). V lost 5 bases, J lost 8 bases, and 17 bases lay in between. The CDR3 totals 14 residues. Per the germline V gene, CDR1 is SGHTS and CDR2 is YDEGEE.

The J gene is TRBJ2-5, the V gene TRBV3-1 (or the pseudogene TRBV3-2), with 8 bases that match TRBD2. V was pared by 1 base and J by 2 bases, with 12 bases of the junction left unmatched. Germline V gene data show CDR1 as LGHDT and CDR2 as YNNKEL (reference sequence). This CDR3 has 18 residues. The DNA for the CDR3 is TGTGCCAGCAGCCAAGTTTTACGCGGGGGGCTGGTTCAAGAGACCCAGTACTTC. It yields the protein CASSQVLRGGLVQETQYF.

The chain is built from TRBV27 and TRBJ2-1; 10 nucleotides match TRBD2. The CDR3 totals 21 residues. Unmatched junction bases numbered 16, after V lost 2 bases and J lost 0 bases. In germline, CDR1 is MNHEY, CDR2 SMNVEV (reference sequence). CDR3 sequence reads: CASSLAPLGVAGGSSYNEQFF. The CDR3 DNA follows: TGTGCCAGCAGTTTAGCTCCCCTAGGGGTAGCGGGGGGCAGCTCCTACAATGAGCAGTTCTTC.

V gene TRBV19 combines with J gene TRBJ1-2; 7 nucleotides agree with TRBD1. Germline lookup yields CDR1 LNHDA and CDR2 SQIVND (reference sequence). With V trimmed by 5 bases and J by 10 bases, 10 bases remained unmatched. The CDR3 totals 13 residues. DNA of the CDR3: TGTGCCAGTAGTGCCGACAGGGCAGCCTTCTACACCTTC. It translates to CASSADRAAFYTF.

J is TRBJ2-1 and V is TRBV12-5; the D gene is possibly TRBD2 (5 bases). The CDR3 is made up of 16 amino acids. Trimming shortened V by 0 bases and J by 6 bases, and 15 bases separated the two germline ends. The V gene's germline CDR1 is LGHNT and CDR2 FRNRAP. CDR3 in amino acids: CASGLVRSASGNEQFF. The CDR3 nucleotides read TGTGCTAGTGGTTTGGTACGCAGTGCGAGCGGCAATGAGCAGTTCTTC.